Presented here are 26 T cell receptor beta chains from one specimen sequenced in a study of graft-versus-host responses after intestinal transplantation. Data came from immunoSEQ multiplex PCR; TCRdb stores just in-frame clones and leaves some out. The data hold about 130,000 clones, with just over 90% observed a single time. The antigens of these receptors remain unknown. The source material was unstimulated CD4+ T cells sorted from spleen or lymph node cells, sampled before intestinal transplant. These receptors were collected from a human donor who received an intestinal transplant.

This chain uses TRBV13 with TRBJ2-1; possible D gene TRBD2, 6 bases. The CDR3 runs to 14 residues. Per the germline V gene, CDR1 is PRHDT and CDR2 is FYEKMQ (reference sequence). V lost 5 bases and J lost 4, with 12 bases in between. DNA of the CDR3: TGTGCCAGCAGCCAAGGGGACTTTTACAATGAGCAGTTCTTC. Residues: CASSQGDFYNEQFF.

The chain links TRBV10-3 to TRBJ2-2; a possible D gene is TRBD2 (5 bases). V lost 0 bases and J lost 0, with 11 bases in between. The CDR3 is 17 residues long. From germline, CDR1 is ENHRY and CDR2 SYGVKD. The CDR3 loop is CAISESQGLSNTGELFF. The CDR3 nucleotides read TGTGCCATCAGTGAGTCTCAAGGACTTTCGAACACCGGGGAGCTGTTTTTT.

A single count supports this clone. V usage is TRBV15 and J usage is TRBJ1-2, with D perhaps TRBD1 (5 bases). This CDR3 has 14 residues. Germline CDR1 is LNHNV and CDR2 is YYDKDF (reference sequence). V was pared by 4 bases and J by 3 bases, with 12 bases between. The CDR3 coding sequence is TGTGCCACCAGCACCAGGGACTTACACTATGGCTACACCTTC. Translated, it gives CATSTRDLHYGYTF.

This rearrangement joins TRBV4-2 to TRBJ1-4, with D hard to call. The CDR3 spans 15 residues. Per germline, CDR1 LGHNA and CDR2 YNFKEQ. V lost 0 bases to trimming and J lost 8 bases, with 13 bases between them. The CDR3 region is CASSQDSPWGEKLFF. CDR3 sequence (DNA): TGTGCCAGCAGCCAAGATTCCCCATGGGGAGAAAAACTGTTTTTT.

The chain recombines TRBV5-1 with TRBJ2-7; 7 bases map to TRBD2. The CDR3 extends over 16 amino acids. Germline-derived CDR1 and CDR2 are SGHRS and YFSETQ. Germline trimming cut 0 bases from V and 1 base from J; bases unmatched to any gene: 7. The CDR3: CASSLAPAGVSYEQYF. DNA for the CDR3: TGCGCCAGCAGCTTGGCTCCCGCGGGGGTTTCCTACGAGCAGTACTTC.

The V call is TRBV11-3, the J call TRBJ1-4; D gene uncertain. Trimming removed 5 bases from V and 5 bases from J, with 9 bases in between. This CDR3 has 13 residues. Germline CDR1 reads SGHNT; CDR2 reads YENEEA. CDR3 in amino acids: CASSEQINEKLFF. In nucleotides, the CDR3 is TGTGCCAGCAGCGAGCAGATCAATGAAAAACTGTTTTTT.

This clone was counted a few times. The chain links TRBV5-4 to TRBJ2-5; TRBD2 matches at 8 bases. The CDR3 loop spans 16 amino acids. Germline-derived CDR1 and CDR2 are SGHNT and YYREEE (reference sequence). V lost 1 base, J lost 5 bases, and 10 bases stayed unmatched. The CDR3 DNA follows: TGTGCCAGCAGCTTGAGGGTAGCGGGGCACTGGGAGACCCAGTACTTC. Its translation is CASSLRVAGHWETQYF.

This clone was detected a few times. This rearrangement joins TRBV10-2 to TRBJ2-7, with D perhaps matching TRBD2 (5 bases). Trimming took 10 bases from V and 4 from J, leaving 17 bases between them. The CDR3 has 13 residues. Germline CDR1 WSHSY, CDR2 SAAADI. The CDR3 bases are TGCGCCACTTCGGGAAAGCAAGGGTACGAGCAGTACTTC. Its protein product is CATSGKQGYEQYF.

V gene TRBV7-8 combines with J gene TRBJ2-5; TRBD2 aligns across 9 bases. The DNA end lines up better with TRBJ2-7; the J call may be wrong. This CDR3 has 14 amino acids. Germline CDR1 SGHVS, CDR2 FQNEAQ. DNA of the CDR3: TGTGCCAGCAGCTCGAGACTAGCGGCAAACGAGCAGTACTTC. Translating gives CASSSRLAANEQYF.

The rearrangement links TRBV18 to TRBJ2-5; 7 bases map to TRBD1. The CDR3 has 14 amino acids. The V gene's germline CDR1 is KGHSH and CDR2 LQKENI. Losses at the gene ends were 5 bases for V and 4 bases for J; bases not matched to a gene: 7. This CDR3 is CASSGQVYGETQYF. The CDR3 DNA sequence: TGTGCCAGCTCAGGACAGGTATACGGAGAGACCCAGTACTTC. The whole variable domain, remainder taken from reference TRBV18 and TRBJ2-5, is NAGVMQNPRHLVRRRGQEARLRCSPMKGHSHVYWYRQLPEEGLKFMVYLQKENIIDESGMPKERFSAEFPKEGPSILRIQQVVRGDSAAYFCASSGQVYGETQYFGPGTRLLVL.

CDR3 loop: CASSLDNMGQPQHF. The CDR3 DNA sequence: TGCGCCAGCAGCCTCGACAACATGGGTCAGCCCCAGCATTTT. V is TRBV5-1 and J is TRBJ1-5; D unclear. V was clipped by 4 bases and J by 6 bases, with 14 bases between them. The CDR3 loop spans 14 amino acids. The germline gives CDR1 SGHRS, CDR2 YFSETQ.

The V gene is TRBV15, the J gene TRBJ2-3; 9 positions agree with TRBD2. The CDR3 runs 13 residues. Looked up from germline, CDR1 is LNHNV and CDR2 is YYDKDF (reference sequence). Trimming at V came to 3 bases and at J to 7 bases, leaving 2 bases not matched to a gene. The CDR3 DNA follows: TGTGCCACCAGCAGGGGACTAGCCTATACGCAGTATTTT. It yields the protein CATSRGLAYTQYF.

This chain links TRBV5-1 with TRBJ2-1; D is undetermined. The V end was cut by 3 bases, the J end by 8 bases, with 15 bases between. CDR3 length: 14 residues. Germline V gene sequence: CDR1 SGHRS, CDR2 YFSETQ. The CDR3 reads CASSSHDGLDEQFF. The CDR3 DNA sequence: TGCGCCAGCAGCTCCCATGACGGCCTTGATGAGCAGTTCTTC.

The V gene is TRBV7-9, the J gene TRBJ1-5, with 8 bases aligning to TRBD1. CDR1 is SEHNR, CDR2 FQNEAQ, per germline (reference sequence). The CDR3 is 13 residues long. The V gene end was trimmed by 5 bases and the J gene end by 6 bases; junction bases not matched to a gene: 3. The CDR3 sequence is CASSGQGPQPQHF. For the CDR3, the DNA is TGTGCCAGCAGCGGACAGGGCCCTCAGCCCCAGCATTTT.

This chain connects TRBV27 to TRBJ2-7; possibly TRBD2 for D (5 bases). CDR3 length equals 12 residues. CDR1 MNHEY and CDR2 SMNVEV come from the germline V gene (reference sequence). V shed 6 bases and J shed 6 bases, with 12 bases lying between them. CDR3 sequence (DNA): TGTGCCAGCAGAGGACTTTCTTCCGAGCAGTACTTC. Protein product: CASRGLSSEQYF.

CDR3 coding DNA: TGTGCCACCAGCAGGCATAAAGAGACCCAGTACTTC. Translating it yields CATSRHKETQYF. The chain is built from TRBV15 and TRBJ2-5; D is ambiguous. The CDR3 consists of 12 residues. Trimming stripped 3 bases from V and 3 bases from J, with 5 bases between. Per germline, CDR1 LNHNV and CDR2 YYDKDF (reference sequence).

The chain recombines TRBV5-4 with TRBJ2-1, with TRBD2 as a possible D gene (6 bases). Trimming cost V 3 bases and J 4 bases, with 17 bases left between them. The CDR3 is 16 amino acids. CDR1 and CDR2 from the germline V gene are SGHNT and YYREEE (reference sequence). The CDR3 nucleotides are TGTGCCAGCAGCTCGGGACTCCAAAGGGTTTACAATGAGCAGTTCTTC. Translated: CASSSGLQRVYNEQFF.

This clone was seen only once. This chain connects TRBV18 to TRBJ1-2; tentatively, D is TRBD1 (5 bases). In germline, CDR1 is KGHSH, CDR2 LQKENI. The CDR3 is made up of 13 amino acids. Trimming took 3 bases from V and 9 from J, leaving 14 bases between them. CDR3 bases: TGTGCCAGCTCACCCGGGGCCGAGAATAGCTACACCTTC. This codes for CASSPGAENSYTF.

The chain couples TRBV5-1 to TRBJ2-2; no clear D gene. Germline V lookup: CDR1 SGHRS, CDR2 YFSETQ. V was cut by 1 base and J by 1 base, with 5 bases left in between. This CDR3 is built from 14 residues. In nucleotides, the CDR3 is TGCGCCAGCAGCTTGAGCAAGAACACCGGGGAGCTGTTTTTT. This encodes CASSLSKNTGELFF.

The J gene is TRBJ1-1, the V gene TRBV5-1; D gene unclear. The CDR3 consists of 13 residues. Germline CDR1 reads SGHRS; CDR2 reads YFSETQ. V was cut by 4 bases and J by 4 bases, with 11 bases left in between. CDR3 in DNA: TGCGCCAGCAGCGTTTTTGAGGGCACTGAAGCTTTCTTT. As protein: CASSVFEGTEAFF.

This sequence joins TRBV2 and TRBJ1-2; D uncertain. The CDR3 sequence is 13 residues long. CDR1 is SNHLY, CDR2 FYNNEI, per germline. Trimming stripped 4 bases from V and 8 bases from J, with 14 bases between. The chain's CDR3 is CASSGVAGDGYTF. CDR3 bases: TGTGCCAGCAGTGGTGTCGCAGGTGACGGCTACACCTTC.

V usage is TRBV5-4 and J usage is TRBJ2-7; D may be TRBD2 (5 bases). V lost 4 bases and J lost 2, with 13 bases in between. Germline assignment: CDR1 SGHNT and CDR2 YYREEE (reference sequence). There are 14 residues in the CDR3. Written as DNA, the CDR3 is TGTGCCAGCAGCACACCGACGGGAACCTACGAGCAGTACTTC. Encoded protein: CASSTPTGTYEQYF.

V usage is TRBV7-7 and J usage is TRBJ1-5; D gene unclear. This CDR3 has 16 amino acids. Trimming took off 5 bases at V and 3 bases at J, with 17 bases between the two ends. Germline-derived CDR1 and CDR2 are SSHAT and FNYEAQ (reference sequence). Written as DNA, the CDR3 is TGTGCCAGCAGCCCTCGGGGTAGGGCGCACAATCAGCCCCAGCATTTT. This sequence encodes CASSPRGRAHNQPQHF.

CDR3 bases: TGCGCCAGTAGGCCCGGCCAGGGTGAGGGTTACACTGAAGCTTTCTTT. Translation gives CASRPGQGEGYTEAFF. The J gene is TRBJ1-1, the V gene TRBV5-1; a weak D match, TRBD1 (5 bases). Trimming removed 8 bases at V and 3 bases at J, with 23 bases between. The CDR3 spans 16 residues. The germline CDR1 and CDR2 sequences are SGHRS and YFSETQ.

J is TRBJ1-4 and V is TRBV11-2, with TRBD1 matching 7 bases. CDR1 SGHAT and CDR2 FQNNGV come from the germline V gene. The CDR3 has 16 residues. J gave up 8 bases and V 5 bases, and 14 bases lay outside the gene matches. The CDR3 DNA follows: TGTGCCAGCAGCCCACCTCTCAGGGGGACCCTCGAAAAACTGTTTTTT. Protein: CASSPPLRGTLEKLFF. Variable domain in full (rest from reference TRBV11-2 and TRBJ1-4): EAGVAQSPRYKIIEKRQSVAFWCNPISGHATLYWYQQILGQGPKLLIQFQNNGVVDDSQLPKDRFSAERLKGVDSTLKIQPAKLEDSAVYLCASSPPLRGTLEKLFFGSGTQLSVL.

Points on this clone: Compared with germline, one end of the junction differs, possibly owing to a read error. In the same sample, other DNA sequences code for this CDR3. This CDR3 reads CASSLAGGYNEQFF. The CDR3 coding sequence is TGTGCCAGCAGCCTAGCGGGGGGGTACAATGAGCAGTTCTTC. The gene calls are TRBV7-9 and TRBJ2-1; 12 positions match TRBD2. CDR3 length equals 14 residues. In germline, CDR1 is SEHNR, CDR2 FQNEAQ (reference sequence).